This TCR beta chain was recorded in a study of CD8+CD57+ T cells in acquired aplastic anemia (dated by TCRdb to 2016 to 2018). Describing the broader study: DNA extracted from sorted CD4+ and CD8+ cells had a mean of 3.2 ug, with a range of roughly 0.18 to 27.4 ug. CD8+CD57+ expansion was defined as frequency above the mean frequency observed in healthy subjects.

A remark on this clonotype: There is no known antigen for this receptor. No clone much larger than this one lies a single base away; base qualities are absent.

Genomic DNA served as template for TCR beta VDJ combination and CDR3 sequence profiling. An Illumina HiSeq 2000 was the platform used for TCR repertoire sequencing. In the original analysis: TRBV/TRBJ rearrangement plots, CDR3 size and DJ length profiles, and Simpson's diversity index were used to assess repertoires. The immunodominant clone was defined as the most abundant DNA sequence in deep sequencing data. CDR3 amino acid sequences were checked for sharing between subjects and were compared against published repertoires and the VDJdb database. TCRdb reanalyzed the raw reads on its own, using fastp at Q25 for trimming and MiXCR for clone calling, and kept in-frame beta chains. Under each unique CDR3 protein, matching rows form one entry showing the most common genes and DNA. In this record, the V and J calls reflect TCRdb's handling and not the investigators' own analysis. The sample table shows some 98,000 distinct CDR3 sequences, and about 67% are seen once. The ten biggest clones cover approximately 60% of the sample.

Patients chosen for sequencing had shown expansion of CD8+CD57+ cells by flow cytometry. Every patient had severe acquired aplastic anemia, diagnosed using the International Study of Aplastic Anemia and Agranulocytosis and Camitta criteria. No therapy had been received by the patients at the time of blood sampling. TCR repertoires of sorted CD4+ and CD8+ blood T cells from severe aplastic anemia patients and healthy subjects were deep-sequenced in the study. Patients were enrolled in the USA under clinicaltrials.gov protocols 00001620, 01623167, 00001397, 00071045, 00081523 and 00961064. Ficoll-Paque density gradient centrifugation was used to isolate peripheral blood mononuclear cells. Before DNA extraction, CD4+ and CD8+ T cells were sorted with FACS or magnetic beads. The investigation overall reported the following: Around 27 CD8+ CDR3 sequences were found to be shared between patients and controls, but these sequences appeared to be highly expressed in patients and within the immunodominant clones of the patients. Between patients and healthy controls, no significant difference in CD8+ Simpson's diversity was found (P=0.060).

The CDR3 contains 14 residues, cysteine and phenylalanine counted. Only the CDR3 region is kept as DNA, spanning 42 bases read in frame from base 1. From the germline V gene, CDR1 is MNHNS and CDR2 is SASEGT. V gives up 7 bases and J gives up 7 bases, and the segment between their germline ends measures 14 bases. The rearranged chain carries TRBV6-1 and TRBJ1-6, with no confidently assigned D gene. The clonotype comes from a human donor with aplastic anemia. The sequencing input was sorted CD4+, CD8+, or CD8+CD57+ T cells (not recorded which) from PBMCs. The CDR3 reads CASTLLQNNSPLHF. The base sequence is TGTGCCAGCACTCTGTTACAGAACAATTCACCCCTCCACTTT.